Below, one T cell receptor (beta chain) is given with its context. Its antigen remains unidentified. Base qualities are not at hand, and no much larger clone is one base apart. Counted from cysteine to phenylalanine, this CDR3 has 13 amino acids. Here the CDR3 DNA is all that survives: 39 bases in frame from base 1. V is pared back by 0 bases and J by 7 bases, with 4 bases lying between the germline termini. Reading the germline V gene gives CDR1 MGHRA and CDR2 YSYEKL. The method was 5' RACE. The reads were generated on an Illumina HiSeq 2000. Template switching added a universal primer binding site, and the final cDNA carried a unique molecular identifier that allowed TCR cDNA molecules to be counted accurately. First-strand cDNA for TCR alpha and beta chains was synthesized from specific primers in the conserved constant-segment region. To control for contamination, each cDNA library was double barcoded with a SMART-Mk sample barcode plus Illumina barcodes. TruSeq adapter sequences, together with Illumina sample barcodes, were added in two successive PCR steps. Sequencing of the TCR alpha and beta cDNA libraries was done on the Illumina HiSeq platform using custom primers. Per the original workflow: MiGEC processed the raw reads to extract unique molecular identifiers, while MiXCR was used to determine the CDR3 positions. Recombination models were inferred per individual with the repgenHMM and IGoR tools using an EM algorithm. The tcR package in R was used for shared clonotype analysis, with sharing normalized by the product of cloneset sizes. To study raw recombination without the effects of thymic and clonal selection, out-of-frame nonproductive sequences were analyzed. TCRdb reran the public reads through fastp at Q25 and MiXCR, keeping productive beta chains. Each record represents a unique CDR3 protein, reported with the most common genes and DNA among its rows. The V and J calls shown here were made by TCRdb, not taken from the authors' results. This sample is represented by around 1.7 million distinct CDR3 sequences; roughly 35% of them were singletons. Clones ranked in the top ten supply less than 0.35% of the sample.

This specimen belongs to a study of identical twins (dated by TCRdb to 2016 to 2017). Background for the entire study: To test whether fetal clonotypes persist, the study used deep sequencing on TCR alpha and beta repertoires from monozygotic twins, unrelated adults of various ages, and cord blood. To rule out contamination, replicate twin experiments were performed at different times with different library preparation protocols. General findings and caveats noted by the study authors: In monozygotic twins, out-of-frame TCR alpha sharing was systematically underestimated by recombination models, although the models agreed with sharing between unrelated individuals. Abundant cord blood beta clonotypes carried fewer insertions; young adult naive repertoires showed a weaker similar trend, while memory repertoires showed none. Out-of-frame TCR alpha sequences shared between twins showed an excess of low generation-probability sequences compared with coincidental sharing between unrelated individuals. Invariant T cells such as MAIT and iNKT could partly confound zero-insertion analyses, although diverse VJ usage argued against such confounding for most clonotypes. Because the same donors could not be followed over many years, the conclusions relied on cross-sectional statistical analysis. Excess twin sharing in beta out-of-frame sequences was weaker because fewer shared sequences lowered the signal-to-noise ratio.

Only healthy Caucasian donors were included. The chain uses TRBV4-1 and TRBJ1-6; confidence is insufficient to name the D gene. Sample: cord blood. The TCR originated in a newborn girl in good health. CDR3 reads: CASSQEDNSPLHF. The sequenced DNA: TGCGCCAGCAGCCAAGAGGACAATTCACCCCTCCACTTT.